A single sample gave rise to the 25 T cell receptor beta chains below, sequenced in a study of T cells after yellow fever vaccination. TCRdb itself ran the 5' RACE reads through MiXCR, one entry per CDR3 protein. The data hold 250,000 to 350,000 distinct CDR3 sequences, with 7.5% to 9% observed a single time. This specimen consisted of CD4+ T cells sorted from PBMCs, obtained 5 days after the yellow fever booster vaccination. These TCRs come from a man aged 18 to 30 who received the YFV17D yellow fever vaccine.

This clonotype was found many times. V is TRBV4-2 and J is TRBJ1-1, with D uncertain. The CDR3 is made up of 15 amino acids. V dropped 1 base and J dropped 1 base, with 10 bases sitting between them. Germline V CDR1 and CDR2: LGHNA, YNFKEQ. CDR3 DNA sequence: TGTGCCAGCAGCCAAGGCAGTGCGGGGAACACTGAAGCTTTCTTT. Amino acids: CASSQGSAGNTEAFF.

The chain is built from TRBV28 and TRBJ1-5; D perhaps matches TRBD1 (5 bases). Germline V gene lookup returns CDR1 MDHEN and CDR2 SYDVKM. The CDR3 has 14 residues. Trimming left V 5 bases short and J 7 bases short, with 15 bases between. The CDR3 sequence: CASSPPAGWQPQHF. In nucleotides, the CDR3 is TGTGCCAGCAGTCCCCCGGCAGGGTGGCAGCCCCAGCATTTT.

This clonotype was seen repeatedly, ten times or more. The chain recombines TRBV27 with TRBJ1-1; 11 nucleotides match TRBD1. This CDR3 has 18 amino acids. The junction had 11 bases not matched to a gene; V was cut back by 5 bases and J by 0 bases. Germline CDR1 and CDR2: MNHEY and SMNVEV (reference sequence). The CDR3 sequence: CASSPSDRGLPLNTEAFF. CDR3 in DNA: TGTGCCAGCAGTCCGTCGGACAGGGGGCTTCCATTGAACACTGAAGCTTTCTTT.

This clonotype showed up many times. The rearrangement uses TRBV6-6 and TRBJ2-5; 10 bases map to TRBD2. With V trimmed by 10 bases and J by 5 bases, 13 bases remained unmatched. The germline V gene has CDR1 MNHNY and CDR2 SVGAGI (reference sequence). This CDR3 spans 15 amino acids. CDR3 residues: CATDSIPGLAETQYF. CDR3 in DNA: TGTGCCACCGATTCGATCCCGGGACTAGCGGAGACCCAGTACTTC.

The chain has TRBV29-1 and TRBJ2-7, with TRBD2 identical over 7 bases. The CDR3 length is 13 residues. Germline CDR1 is SQVTM and CDR2 is ANQGSEA. V lost 4 bases to trimming and J lost 6 bases; unmatched junction nucleotides: 9. CDR3 DNA: TGCAGCGTTGTCAGACCTAGCGGAGGCGAGCAGTACTTC. Translating gives CSVVRPSGGEQYF.

The rearrangement uses TRBV6-6 and TRBJ2-7; 8 nucleotides match TRBD1. Germline values: CDR1 MNHNY, CDR2 SVGAGI (reference sequence). V was pared by 2 bases and J by 5 bases, with 8 bases of the junction left unmatched. The CDR3 is 15 residues long. The CDR3 DNA reads as TGTGCCAGCAGTTACGATCGACAGGGGTCCAACGAGCAGTACTTC. Its protein product is CASSYDRQGSNEQYF.

The chain uses TRBV5-1 and TRBJ2-5; D unclear. From germline, CDR1 is SGHRS and CDR2 YFSETQ. The V end was cut by 2 bases, the J end by 2 bases, with 13 bases between. The CDR3 spans 15 residues. The CDR3 here is CASSFNGPYQETQYF. The CDR3 DNA sequence: TGCGCCAGCAGCTTCAATGGCCCGTATCAAGAGACCCAGTACTTC.

The V call is TRBV2, the J call TRBJ2-2; D is possibly TRBD1 or TRBD2 (5 bases each). V was shortened by 6 bases and J by 0 bases, with 17 bases between the two germline ends. The germline V gene has CDR1 SNHLY and CDR2 FYNNEI. This CDR3 spans 17 amino acids. This CDR3 is CASSSPSGTANTGELFF. The CDR3 DNA reads as TGTGCCAGCAGCTCACCCTCCGGGACGGCGAACACCGGGGAGCTGTTTTTT.

In this sample, this clonotype turned up a few times. The chain combines TRBV5-4 with TRBJ2-1; D might be TRBD1 (6 bases). This CDR3 comprises 15 residues. Trimming took off 4 bases at V and 4 bases at J, with 15 bases between the two ends. The germline CDR1 and CDR2 sequences are SGHNT and YYREEE (reference sequence). CDR3 sequence: CASSAALGTYNEQFF. The DNA of the CDR3 is TGTGCCAGCAGCGCCGCACTCGGGACATACAATGAGCAGTTCTTC. The variable domain in full, with the rest retrieved from reference TRBV5-4 and TRBJ2-1, is ETGVTQSPTHLIKTRGQQVTLRCSSQSGHNTVSWYQQALGQGPQFIFQYYREEENGRGNFPPRFSGLQFPNYSSELNVNALELDDSALYLCASSAALGTYNEQFFGPGTRLTVL.

Ten or more counts support this clonotype. This chain links TRBV4-1 with TRBJ2-1; D uncertain. The germline V gene encodes CDR1 MGHRA and CDR2 YSYEKL. The CDR3 has 17 residues. Trimming removed 1 base from V and 7 bases from J, with 20 bases in between. Written as DNA, the CDR3 is TGCGCCAGCAGCCAAGTTTACGGTACGATTCTGGGGAATGAGCAGTTCTTC. Encoded protein: CASSQVYGTILGNEQFF.

This clonotype was seen a few times. J is TRBJ1-1 and V is TRBV12-3 or TRBV12-4, with no clear D. The CDR3 contains 14 residues. V shed 5 bases and J shed 4 bases, with 14 bases lying between them. The DNA for the CDR3 is TGTGCCAGCAGTCAGCGGGGAAGGTTCACTGAAGCTTTCTTT. It codes for CASSQRGRFTEAFF.

The V call is TRBV6-2 or TRBV6-3, the J call TRBJ2-2, with TRBD2 matching 8 bases. In germline, CDR1 is MNHEY, CDR2 SVGEGT. The CDR3 extends over 20 amino acids. J lost 3 bases, V lost 3 bases, and 18 bases had no gene match. The CDR3 loop reads CASSYYSRLAGHSYTGELFF. Written as DNA, the CDR3 is TGTGCCAGCAGTTATTACTCGAGGTTAGCGGGACATTCCTACACCGGGGAGCTGTTTTTT.

The gene calls are TRBV5-1 and TRBJ2-7; D is uncertain. The CDR3 extends over 14 amino acids. From germline, CDR1 is SGHRS and CDR2 YFSETQ. V lost 0 bases and J lost 2, with 9 bases in between. The CDR3 DNA reads TGCGCCAGCAGCTTGGCCCCCCCCACCTACGAGCAGTACTTC. Its translation is CASSLAPPTYEQYF.

This clonotype was counted only a few times. The chain recombines TRBV20-1 with TRBJ1-5; 7 bases are a match to TRBD1. CDR1 and CDR2 from the germline V gene are DFQATT and SNEGSKA (reference sequence). V shed 3 bases, J shed 7 bases, and the junction held 9 bases outside the gene matches. The CDR3 contains 14 residues. CDR3 loop: CSARWTGRGQPQHF. The CDR3 DNA sequence: TGCAGTGCTAGGTGGACAGGCAGAGGGCAGCCCCAGCATTTT.

Here the CDR3 DNA reads TGTGCCAGCAGTCACCGGGACAGGGTCGGCGAGCAGTACTTC. Translated, it gives CASSHRDRVGEQYF. The chain has TRBV6-5 and TRBJ2-7, with 9 bases matching TRBD1. This CDR3 spans 14 amino acids. J was trimmed by 6 bases and V by 5 bases; bases with no gene match: 8. CDR1 is MNHEY and CDR2 is SVGAGI in the germline V gene.

This clonotype was seen a handful of times. The chain recombines TRBV5-5 with TRBJ2-1, with TRBD2 as a possible D gene (7 bases). CDR1 is SGHKS and CDR2 is YYEKEE in the germline V gene (reference sequence). CDR3 length: 15 residues. Trimming shortened V by 0 bases and J by 6 bases, and 13 bases separated the two germline ends. The CDR3 DNA is TGTGCCAGCAGCTTGGGGAGGGGGGGCCTCAATGAGCAGTTCTTC. Translated, it gives CASSLGRGGLNEQFF.

Note on this clonotype: This could be a read error, since a much larger clone is one nucleotide away. This chain uses TRBV12-3 or TRBV12-4 with TRBJ1-4; D unclear. V lost 5 bases to trimming and J lost 3 bases, with 13 bases between them. The CDR3 has 15 residues. Here the CDR3 DNA reads TGTGCCAGCAGTCCGTTAGGGCAGCCTAATGAAAAACTGTTTTTT. This gives the protein CASSPLGQPNEKLFF.

This clonotype was seen more than once but under ten times. The gene calls are TRBV3-1 and TRBJ2-4; the match to TRBD2 covers 7 bases. Germline CDR1 is LGHDT and CDR2 is YNNKEL (reference sequence). The CDR3 has 16 residues. V dropped 1 base and J dropped 9; count of bases not matched to a gene: 12. The chain's CDR3 is CASSQAAVGAGVIQYF. The CDR3 DNA reads as TGTGCCAGCAGCCAAGCTGCGGTCGGGGCGGGGGTCATTCAGTACTTC.

This chain uses TRBV2 with TRBJ1-5; TRBD1 aligns across 7 bases. The CDR3 sequence is 13 residues long. The V and J ends lost 9 bases and 2 bases, in that order; junction bases with no gene match: 4. Germline V lookup: CDR1 SNHLY, CDR2 FYNNEI. The CDR3: CASTGTGNQPQHF. CDR3 sequence (DNA): TGTGCCAGTACCGGGACAGGCAATCAGCCCCAGCATTTT.

This clonotype has more than one count but fewer than ten. The chain recombines TRBV7-2 with TRBJ2-5, with TRBD2 identical over 10 bases. Germline CDR1 SGHTA, CDR2 FQGNSA. The CDR3 extends over 15 amino acids. The junction had 7 bases not matched to a gene; V was cut back by 2 bases and J by 7 bases. CDR3 sequence reads: CASSLQRGGPRTQYF. The DNA for the CDR3 is TGTGCCAGCAGCTTACAGCGGGGGGGCCCAAGGACCCAGTACTTC.

The chain has TRBV28 and TRBJ1-1, with D possibly matching TRBD1 (5 bases). V gave up 7 bases and J gave up 3 bases, with 9 bases separating them. This CDR3 spans 12 amino acids. Germline assignment: CDR1 MDHEN and CDR2 SYDVKM. CDR3 coding DNA: TGTGCCAGCACCGACAGATACACTGAAGCTTTCTTT. Amino acids: CASTDRYTEAFF. The variable domain in full, with the rest retrieved from reference TRBV28 and TRBJ1-1, is DVKVTQSSRYLVKRTGEKVFLECVQDMDHENMFWYRQDPGLGLRLIYFSYDVKMKEKGDIPEGYSVSREKKERFSLILESASTNQTSMYLCASTDRYTEAFFGQGTRLTVV.

CDR3 in amino acids: CSVGTGGLTDTQYF. The CDR3 nucleotides read TGCAGCGTCGGGACGGGAGGGCTCACAGATACGCAGTATTTT. This rearrangement joins TRBV29-1 to TRBJ2-3, with TRBD2 matching over 8 bases. The CDR3 extends over 14 amino acids. Germline lookup yields CDR1 SQVTM and CDR2 ANQGSEA. With 6 bases clipped from V and 2 bases from J, the junction kept 7 bases outside the gene matches.

The chain combines TRBV6-5 with TRBJ1-6, with D perhaps matching TRBD1 (6 bases). The CDR3 is 14 residues long. Germline CDR1 and CDR2: MNHEY and SVGAGI. V lost 6 bases to trimming and J lost 8 bases, with 14 bases between them. The CDR3, as DNA: TGTGCCAGCAGGGGACAATTCGGGGATTCACCCCTCCACTTT. It yields the protein CASRGQFGDSPLHF.

J is TRBJ1-2 and V is TRBV10-3; D perhaps matches TRBD1 (6 bases). Trimming pared 5 bases from V and 8 bases from J, leaving 18 bases between. The CDR3 spans 14 residues. Germline assignment: CDR1 ENHRY and CDR2 SYGVKD. The CDR3 DNA is TGTGCCATCAGTTCGGCAGGGGCCGCCCCAGGCTACACCTTC. Its translation is CAISSAGAAPGYTF.

The chain combines TRBV12-3 or TRBV12-4 with TRBJ1-5; D is unresolved. V was pared by 3 bases and J by 1 base, with 10 bases between. The CDR3 consists of 15 residues. In DNA form, the CDR3 reads TGTGCCAGCAGTTTGGAGGGTTGGAGCAATCAGCCCCAGCATTTT. Protein sequence: CASSLEGWSNQPQHF.